The 5 T cell receptor beta chains below come from one sample, sequenced in a study of OX40 agonist ivuxolimab in advanced cancers. The table came from immunoSEQ multiplex PCR; TCRdb's copy has only in-frame clones and leaves some out. The sample includes around 64,000 clones, about four fifths of them seen just once. The starting material was CD4+ or CD8+ T cells sorted from blood, obtained in a trial of the OX40 agonist ivuxolimab. These receptors were obtained from an adult with an advanced solid tumor such as melanoma, head and neck, liver or kidney cancer.

The rearrangement joins TRBV5-6 to TRBJ1-3; no clear D gene. Germline CDR1 and CDR2: SGHDT and YYEEEE. The V end was cut by 2 bases, the J end by 0 bases, with 15 bases between. This CDR3 is 17 amino acids long. CDR3 sequence: CASSLFGEGASGNTIYF. CDR3 sequence (DNA): TGTGCCAGCAGCTTATTTGGTGAGGGAGCCTCTGGAAACACCATATATTTT.

J is TRBJ2-2 and V is TRBV6-1; perhaps TRBD1 as D (6 bases). Germline V CDR1 and CDR2: MNHNS, SASEGT. V lost 6 bases to trimming and J lost 6 bases, with 8 bases between them. This CDR3 is built from 12 residues. CDR3: CASRQGSGELFF. For the CDR3, the DNA is TGTGCCAGCAGACAGGGTTCCGGGGAGCTGTTTTTT.

This rearrangement joins TRBV7-9 to TRBJ1-6; 7 nucleotides align to TRBD1. The length of the CDR3 is 13 residues. In germline, CDR1 is SEHNR, CDR2 FQNEAQ (reference sequence). V lost 7 bases and J lost 6; bases outside the gene matches: 3. In nucleotides, the CDR3 is TGTGCCAGCAACCGGGACAGTAATTCACCCCTCCACTTT. Encoded protein: CASNRDSNSPLHF.

This clone has only a few counts. This rearrangement joins TRBV4-2 to TRBJ2-7, with 7 bases matching TRBD2. With V trimmed by 6 bases and J by 3 bases, 11 bases remained unmatched. The germline V gene has CDR1 LGHNA and CDR2 YNFKEQ. This CDR3 spans 15 amino acids. The CDR3, as DNA: TGTGCCAGCAGTCAACGGGGAGGGGCTGACTACGAGCAGTACTTC. As protein: CASSQRGGADYEQYF.

The CDR3 DNA is TGTGCCAGCAGCCGACTGACGGCTAACTATGGCTACACCTTC. Translating gives CASSRLTANYGYTF. The chain is built from TRBV7-2 and TRBJ1-2, with D unresolved. Germline CDR1 reads SGHTA; CDR2 reads FQGNSA. The CDR3 contains 14 residues. The ends were cut back, 5 bases at V and 0 bases at J, with 10 bases in the middle. Combining the CDR3 with reference TRBV7-2 and TRBJ1-2 gives the whole variable domain GAGVSQSPSNKVTEKGKDVELRCDPISGHTALYWYRQSLGQGLEFLIYFQGNSAPDKSGLPSDRFSAERTGGSVSTLTIQRTQQEDSAVYLCASSRLTANYGYTFGSGTRLTVV.